These 3 T cell receptor beta chains were sequenced from one sample in a study of blood T cell repertoires in COVID-19. Clones were sequenced by immunoSEQ multiplex PCR, and TCRdb holds only the in-frame ones, with some missing. The data contain about 210,000 clones, roughly 86% of them singletons. Sample: peripheral blood. The source of these receptors is a woman aged 45 to 65 with active or convalescent COVID-19.

The chain joins TRBV29-1 to TRBJ2-5, with TRBD1 matching over 7 bases. Trimming cost V 5 bases and J 4 bases; bases outside gene matches: 4. CDR3 length: 12 residues. The germline V gene has CDR1 SQVTM and CDR2 ANQGSEA. CDR3 protein: CSVTTGSETQYF. The CDR3 DNA reads as TGCAGCGTTACGACAGGGTCAGAGACCCAGTACTTC.

The V gene is TRBV15, the J gene TRBJ1-4; tentative D call: TRBD1 (5 bases). The CDR3 spans 18 residues. Germline values: CDR1 LNHNV, CDR2 YYDKDF (reference sequence). V was trimmed by 3 bases and J by 7 bases, leaving 24 bases between them. The CDR3 region is CATSRDKDIGRLSEKLFF. Here the CDR3 DNA reads TGTGCCACCAGCAGGGACAAAGATATTGGGCGATTAAGTGAAAAACTGTTTTTT.

This chain connects TRBV3-1 (or the pseudogene TRBV3-2) to TRBJ1-4, with D perhaps TRBD1 (5 bases). V lost 5 bases to trimming and J lost 8 bases, with 15 bases between them. This CDR3 is 14 amino acids long. Germline CDR1 is LGHDT and CDR2 is YNNKEL (reference sequence). The CDR3 sequence is CASSALRGNEKLFF. CDR3 coding DNA: TGTGCCAGCAGCGCCCTGCGGGGGAACGAAAAACTGTTTTTT.